This T cell receptor (beta chain) came from a study of blood T cell repertoires in COVID-19. Study as a whole: The United States, Italy and Spain supplied acute and convalescent COVID-19 samples. Sample material is recorded as cDNA or gDNA derived from T cells, B-cell-depleted T cells, or PBMCs.

Original analysis: Reference gene primer amplification gave estimated nucleated cell counts. Libraries were prepared by immunoSEQ multiplex PCR; TCRdb keeps only in-frame clonotypes and omits some of them. D and trimming come from the DNA, and the V and J calls and clone size come from that table. This table holds about 220,000 clones, around 84% found once. The germline CDR1 and CDR2 sequences are LGHNA and YSLEER. The CDR3 totals 14 residues. Deletions cut 4 bases from V and 7 bases from J, with 16 bases between. Sequenced sample: peripheral blood. The receptor was isolated from a man between 25 and 39 years old with active or convalescent COVID-19. This chain uses TRBV4-3 with TRBJ1-2, with D perhaps TRBD1 (5 bases). In DNA form, the CDR3 reads TGCGCCAGCAGCCCGGACACCGGAACCTTTGGCTACACCTTC. It codes for CASSPDTGTFGYTF.